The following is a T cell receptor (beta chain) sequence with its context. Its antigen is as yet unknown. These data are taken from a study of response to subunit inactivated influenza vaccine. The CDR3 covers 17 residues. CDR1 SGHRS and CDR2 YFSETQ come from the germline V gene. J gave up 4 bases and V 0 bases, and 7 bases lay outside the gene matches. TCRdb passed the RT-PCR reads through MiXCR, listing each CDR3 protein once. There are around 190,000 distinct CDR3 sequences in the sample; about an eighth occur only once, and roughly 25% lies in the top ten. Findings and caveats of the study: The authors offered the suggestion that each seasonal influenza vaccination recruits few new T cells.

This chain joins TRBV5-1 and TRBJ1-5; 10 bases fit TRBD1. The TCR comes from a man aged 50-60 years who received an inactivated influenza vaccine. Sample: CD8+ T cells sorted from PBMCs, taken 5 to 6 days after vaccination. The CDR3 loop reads CASSLAYGTGVNQPQHF. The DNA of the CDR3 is TGCGCCAGCAGCTTGGCTTACGGGACAGGGGTTAATCAGCCCCAGCATTTT.